This TCR beta chain derives from a study of blood T cell repertoires in COVID-19 (TCRdb year 2020). Notes on the research overall: Samples from collaborators originated in the United States, Italy and Spain and spanned both the acute and convalescent phases of COVID-19. The material from the prospective study consisted of cDNA or gDNA derived from T cells, B-cell-depleted T cells, or PBMCs. The dataset comprised deeply sampled blood TCRbeta repertoires from subjects exposed to, actively infected with, or recovered from COVID-19. The repertoires were released in a freely available public database intended as a resource for research on the immune response to SARS-CoV-2. Samples came from the ongoing ImmuneRACE study (first 160 participants) plus 1,254 subjects from 6 global collaborators. The sample metadata nearly always contained a de-identified subject ID, COVID-19 status, age in years and sex. Where HLA class I and class II types were available, the types were taken from metadata supplied by the sample provider, not from assay-based typing. Results and caveats for the whole study, not just this receptor: Clinical and demographic metadata were provided uncurated, with the amount varying by source and participant.

With respect to this clone: The target of this receptor is not known. Base qualities are not recorded, but no much larger clone differs from it by a single base.

Measured from the cysteine to the phenylalanine, the CDR3 is 14 residues long. Only CDR3 DNA remains: 42 bases, in frame from the first base. V ends up 3 bases short and J 5 bases short, with an unmatched junction base count of 7. The germline V gene encodes CDR1 DFQATT and CDR2 SNEGSKA (reference sequence). TCRbeta CDR3 regions were amplified from genomic DNA by means of the immunoSEQ Assay, a bias-controlled multiplex PCR. In the source study's methods: The number of nucleated cells in each sample was estimated by amplification of reference gene primers within the assay. To quantify the absolute abundance of each unique TCRbeta CDR3 rearrangement, sequence reads were collapsed and filtered. Productive Simpson clonality was computed per sample as the square root of Simpson's diversity index over productive rearrangements. In its TCRdb copy, this immuneACCESS table keeps in-frame sequences only and misses some clones. Where compared with another copy, unresolved V genes explain less than half of these, and the others have no known cause. That table gives V, J and clone size, and the DNA gave D and trimming. This sample lists tens of thousands of clones; around 83% were detected once. The ten largest clones capture 5.2% of the sample.

The collaborating institutions used their own protocols to collect whole blood in K2EDTA tubes. For TCRbeta analysis, collaborators shipped samples in one of three forms: frozen whole blood, isolated PBMCs, or DNA extracted from either of those sample types. The sequence is built from TRBV20-1 and TRBJ2-3; TRBD2 fits 8 bases in the junction. Sequencing used peripheral blood. This TCR came from a human donor in a cohort sampled during active COVID-19. This receptor has the CDR3 CSASWRGAVDTQYF. The nucleotide sequence reads as follows: TGCAGTGCTAGTTGGCGGGGGGCTGTAGATACGCAGTATTTT.